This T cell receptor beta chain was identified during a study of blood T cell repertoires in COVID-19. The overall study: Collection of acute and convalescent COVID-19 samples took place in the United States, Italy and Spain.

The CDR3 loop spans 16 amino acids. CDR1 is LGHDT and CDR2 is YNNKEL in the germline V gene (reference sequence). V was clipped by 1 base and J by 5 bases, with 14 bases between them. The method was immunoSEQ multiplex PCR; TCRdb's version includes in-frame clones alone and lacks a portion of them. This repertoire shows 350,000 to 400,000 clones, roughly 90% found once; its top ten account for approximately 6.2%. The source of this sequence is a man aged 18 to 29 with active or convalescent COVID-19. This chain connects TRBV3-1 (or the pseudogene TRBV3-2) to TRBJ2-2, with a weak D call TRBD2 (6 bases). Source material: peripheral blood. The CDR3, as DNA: TGTGCCAGCAGCCAAGGTCTGGGAGGAAGGACCGGGGAGCTGTTTTTT. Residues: CASSQGLGGRTGELFF.